These 24 T cell receptor beta chains originate from one sample sequenced in a study of cytomegalovirus exposure and HLA in healthy donors. Primers included in the PCR were 60 Vbeta and 13 Jbeta primers. Sequenced by immunoSEQ multiplex PCR; TCRdb stores in-frame clones only, minus some. The data show approximately 130,000 clones, roughly 80% seen once. The sequencing sample was made of PBMCs. The origin of the receptors is a man aged 25-40 years in good health and CMV-seronegative.

This chain joins TRBV7-9 and TRBJ1-1, with D perhaps matching TRBD1 (5 bases). The CDR3 totals 13 residues. Germline CDR1 SEHNR, CDR2 FQNEAQ (reference sequence). V was clipped by 7 bases and J by 4 bases, with 13 bases between them. The CDR3 protein is CASTPGGGTEAFF. DNA for the CDR3: TGTGCCAGCACTCCCGGGGGGGGCACTGAAGCTTTCTTT. Supplemented by reference TRBV7-9 and TRBJ1-1, the full variable domain reads DTGVSQNPRHKITKRGQNVTFRCDPISEHNRLYWYRQTLGQGPEFLTYFQNEAQLEKSRLLSDRFSAERPKGSFSTLEIQRTEQGDSAMYLCASTPGGGTEAFFGQGTRLTVV.

The V call is TRBV7-8, the J call TRBJ1-5, with 7 positions matching TRBD1. Germline V gives CDR1 SGHVS, CDR2 FQNEAQ. CDR3 length equals 19 residues. V trimming: 5 bases; J trimming: 3 bases; junction bases outside the gene matches: 19. CDR3 loop: CASSADRVGAFLINQPQHF. In DNA, the CDR3 is TGTGCCAGCAGCGCCGACAGGGTCGGGGCGTTCTTAATCAATCAGCCCCAGCATTTT.

The chain recombines TRBV19 with TRBJ2-7; TRBD1 aligns across 12 bases. This CDR3 is 15 amino acids long. V trimming: 4 bases; J trimming: 4 bases; junction bases outside the gene matches: 5. Per the germline V gene, CDR1 is LNHDA and CDR2 is SQIVND (reference sequence). CDR3 region: CASSTGTGGVYEQYF. In DNA, the CDR3 is TGTGCCAGTAGTACCGGGACAGGGGGCGTGTACGAGCAGTACTTC.

This clone has only one observation. Here the CDR3 DNA reads TGCAGCGTTCGGGGGACAGGGAGGTACACCTTC. It yields the protein CSVRGTGRYTF. This chain joins TRBV29-1 and TRBJ1-2; 9 positions match TRBD1. V lost 5 bases to trimming and J lost 11 bases; unmatched junction nucleotides: 6. The CDR3 is made up of 11 amino acids. Germline V CDR1 and CDR2: SQVTM, ANQGSEA.

The chain links TRBV9 to TRBJ2-7; D is possibly TRBD1 (6 bases). V was clipped by 0 bases and J by 6 bases, with 7 bases between them. The CDR3 is made up of 12 amino acids. From germline, CDR1 is SGDLS and CDR2 YYNGEE. CDR3 DNA sequence: TGTGCCAGCAGCGTAGAAGGGGGCGAGCAGTACTTC. Its protein is CASSVEGGEQYF.

The rearrangement uses TRBV19 and TRBJ2-5, with TRBD1 identical over 9 bases. V shed 2 bases, J shed 3 bases, and the junction held 1 base outside the gene matches. The CDR3 sequence is 14 residues long. Germline lookup yields CDR1 LNHDA and CDR2 SQIVND (reference sequence). CDR3 DNA: TGTGCCAGTAGTATAAGGACAGGGGAAGAGACCCAGTACTTC. This encodes CASSIRTGEETQYF.

The rearrangement joins TRBV9 to TRBJ2-3; 7 bases match TRBD2. Germline CDR1 reads SGDLS; CDR2 reads YYNGEE. The CDR3 extends over 17 amino acids. V shed 0 bases and J 3 bases; nucleotides not matched to a gene: 10. The CDR3 nucleotides are TGTGCCAGCAGCGTAGGGCTAGCGGTCAACCCTACAGATACGCAGTATTTT. Translating gives CASSVGLAVNPTDTQYF.

This clone was counted once. The chain recombines TRBV5-1 with TRBJ1-2, with D uncertain. The CDR3 runs 13 residues. Germline CDR1 SGHRS, CDR2 YFSETQ. The V end was cut by 0 bases, the J end by 9 bases, with 12 bases between. This chain's CDR3 is CASSLGAASSYTF. The CDR3 DNA reads as TGCGCCAGCAGCTTGGGGGCAGCCTCTAGCTACACCTTC.

The V and J genes are TRBV7-8 and TRBJ2-5; 12 nucleotides line up with TRBD2. The CDR3 covers 18 residues. V was clipped by 2 bases and J by 1 base; unmatched bases: 8. CDR1 is SGHVS and CDR2 is FQNEAQ in the germline V gene. The CDR3 here is CASSLFLAGGPLQETQYF. The DNA for the CDR3 is TGTGCCAGCAGCTTATTCCTAGCGGGAGGGCCACTCCAAGAGACCCAGTACTTC.

The genes are TRBV19 and TRBJ1-5; D not resolved. CDR1 is LNHDA and CDR2 is SQIVND in the germline V gene (reference sequence). The CDR3 has 15 residues. The V and J ends lost 3 bases and 0 bases respectively, with 9 bases between them. The CDR3 region is CASSITVYSNQPQHF. As DNA, the CDR3 is TGTGCCAGTAGTATCACAGTCTATAGCAATCAGCCCCAGCATTTT.

The chain carries TRBV9 and TRBJ2-4, with 9 positions matching TRBD1. The CDR3 spans 15 residues. Germline V gene lookup returns CDR1 SGDLS and CDR2 YYNGEE. The V and J ends lost 3 bases and 6 bases, in that order; junction bases with no gene match: 7. The DNA for the CDR3 is TGTGCCAGCAGCGCCGATCCGGGACAGGGAAACATTCAGTACTTC. Residues: CASSADPGQGNIQYF.

The chain has TRBV27 and TRBJ1-2, with 8 bases lining up with TRBD1. The V gene end was trimmed by 5 bases and the J gene end by 8 bases; junction bases not matched to a gene: 4. The V gene's germline CDR1 is MNHEY and CDR2 SMNVEV (reference sequence). The CDR3 spans 12 residues. CDR3 sequence reads: CASSGTGLGYTF. CDR3 coding DNA: TGTGCCAGCAGTGGGACAGGCTTGGGCTACACCTTC.

The V call is TRBV5-1, the J call TRBJ1-4; 9 bases are a match to TRBD1. The junction had 4 bases not matched to a gene; V was cut back by 2 bases and J by 5 bases. Germline V gene data show CDR1 as SGHRS and CDR2 as YFSETQ. The CDR3 covers 15 residues. CDR3: CASSFGQGLNEKLFF. DNA for the CDR3: TGCGCCAGCAGCTTCGGACAGGGGTTGAATGAAAAACTGTTTTTT.

V and J are TRBV5-1 and TRBJ2-5, with 7 bases aligning to TRBD1. V gave up 3 bases and J gave up 4 bases; unmatched junction bases: 6. This CDR3 spans 14 amino acids. The V gene's germline CDR1 is SGHRS and CDR2 YFSETQ. CDR3 in amino acids: CASSSSTGTETQYF. The CDR3 DNA sequence: TGCGCCAGCAGCTCCTCGACAGGGACAGAGACCCAGTACTTC.

This chain links TRBV5-4 with TRBJ2-3, with 7 bases identical to TRBD2. Germline assignment: CDR1 SGHNT and CDR2 YYREEE (reference sequence). V lost 0 bases and J lost 3; bases outside the gene matches: 7. The CDR3 length is 16 residues. The CDR3, as DNA: TGTGCCAGCAGCTTGGGAAGGGGCGGGAGTACAGATACGCAGTATTTT. Protein product: CASSLGRGGSTDTQYF.

The table lists this clone with a count of one. The chain is built from TRBV25-1 and TRBJ2-7; the match to TRBD2 covers 7 bases. J gave up 2 bases and V 5 bases, and 3 bases lay outside the gene matches. This CDR3 contains 13 residues. The germline gives CDR1 MGHDK, CDR2 SYGVNS. CDR3 amino acids: CASSPGGAYEQYF. In nucleotides, the CDR3 is TGTGCCAGCAGTCCGGGAGGCGCCTACGAGCAGTACTTC.

The chain recombines TRBV15 with TRBJ1-5; no clear D gene. The CDR3 is made up of 15 amino acids. Germline CDR1 reads LNHNV; CDR2 reads YYDKDF (reference sequence). V was cut by 3 bases and J by 2 bases, with 11 bases left in between. CDR3 region: CATSSFLGGNQPQHF. The CDR3 DNA reads TGTGCCACCAGCAGCTTCCTCGGAGGCAATCAGCCCCAGCATTTT. The full variable domain, rest sourced from reference TRBV15 and TRBJ1-5, is DAMVIQNPRYQVTQFGKPVTLSCSQTLNHNVMYWYQQKSSQAPKLLFHYYDKDFNNEADTPDNFQSRRPNTSFCFLDIRSPGLGDTAMYLCATSSFLGGNQPQHFGDGTRLSIL.

CDR3 bases: TGTGCCAGCAGATTGCGGCACTCCGGGACATCGAACACTGAAGCTTTCTTT. Encoded protein: CASRLRHSGTSNTEAFF. This chain connects TRBV27 to TRBJ1-1, with D maybe TRBD1 (6 bases). The CDR3 has 17 residues. Germline CDR1 and CDR2: MNHEY and SMNVEV (reference sequence). Trimming pared 6 bases from V and 1 base from J, leaving 21 bases between.

This clone was seen only a few times. V usage is TRBV7-9 and J usage is TRBJ2-1; 8 positions agree with TRBD2. Germline CDR1 SEHNR, CDR2 FQNEAQ (reference sequence). There are 16 residues in the CDR3. The V and J ends lost 2 bases and 0 bases, in that order; junction bases with no gene match: 3. This chain's CDR3 is CASSLSRGGSYNEQFF. The CDR3 coding sequence is TGTGCCAGCAGCTTATCACGGGGGGGCTCCTACAATGAGCAGTTCTTC.

J is TRBJ1-2 and V is TRBV28, with a weak D call TRBD1 (5 bases). This CDR3 is built from 13 residues. Germline lookup yields CDR1 MDHEN and CDR2 SYDVKM. V shed 2 bases and J shed 3 bases, with 7 bases lying between them. The DNA of the CDR3 is TGTGCCAGCAGTTTAAACAGGTACTATGGCTACACCTTC. This sequence encodes CASSLNRYYGYTF.

The chain employs TRBV27 and TRBJ1-5, with 8 bases that match TRBD1. The CDR3 is 15 residues long. With V trimmed by 6 bases and J by 6 bases, 10 bases remained unmatched. CDR1 is MNHEY and CDR2 is SMNVEV in the germline V gene (reference sequence). The DNA for the CDR3 is TGTGCCAGCAGGCCACGGGGACAGGCGATTCAGCCCCAGCATTTT. Its protein product is CASRPRGQAIQPQHF.

This clone was found once. V and J are TRBV4-3 and TRBJ1-5; unclear D gene. Trimming left V 6 bases short and J 1 base short, with 10 bases between. CDR1 is LGHNA and CDR2 is YSLEER in the germline V gene. CDR3 length: 14 amino acids. The CDR3 DNA follows: TGCGCCAGCAGTCAGGTCTTAAGCAATCAGCCCCAGCATTTT. Translated, it gives CASSQVLSNQPQHF.

V is TRBV9 and J is TRBJ1-5, with 7 nucleotides matching TRBD1. Germline CDR1 is SGDLS and CDR2 is YYNGEE. After removal of 6 bases from V and 2 bases from J, the junction contained 5 bases not matched to a gene. The CDR3 totals 14 residues. The CDR3 loop reads CASNPTGGNQPQHF. The CDR3 DNA reads TGTGCCAGCAACCCTACAGGGGGCAATCAGCCCCAGCATTTT. The full variable domain, in which reference TRBV9 and TRBJ1-5 provide the parts outside the CDR3, is DSGVTQTPKHLITATGQRVTLRCSPRSGDLSVYWYQQSLDQGLQFLIQYYNGEERAKGNILERFSAQQFPDLHSELNLSSLELGDSALYFCASNPTGGNQPQHFGDGTRLSIL.

This clone was seen a handful of times. The chain uses TRBV6-5 and TRBJ1-2; 7 bases match TRBD1. CDR3 length equals 13 residues. Germline CDR1 is MNHEY and CDR2 is SVGAGI. After removal of 2 bases from V and 5 bases from J, the junction contained 2 bases not matched to a gene. CDR3 protein: CASSYGTEYGYTF. The DNA of the CDR3 is TGTGCCAGCAGTTACGGGACAGAGTATGGCTACACCTTC.